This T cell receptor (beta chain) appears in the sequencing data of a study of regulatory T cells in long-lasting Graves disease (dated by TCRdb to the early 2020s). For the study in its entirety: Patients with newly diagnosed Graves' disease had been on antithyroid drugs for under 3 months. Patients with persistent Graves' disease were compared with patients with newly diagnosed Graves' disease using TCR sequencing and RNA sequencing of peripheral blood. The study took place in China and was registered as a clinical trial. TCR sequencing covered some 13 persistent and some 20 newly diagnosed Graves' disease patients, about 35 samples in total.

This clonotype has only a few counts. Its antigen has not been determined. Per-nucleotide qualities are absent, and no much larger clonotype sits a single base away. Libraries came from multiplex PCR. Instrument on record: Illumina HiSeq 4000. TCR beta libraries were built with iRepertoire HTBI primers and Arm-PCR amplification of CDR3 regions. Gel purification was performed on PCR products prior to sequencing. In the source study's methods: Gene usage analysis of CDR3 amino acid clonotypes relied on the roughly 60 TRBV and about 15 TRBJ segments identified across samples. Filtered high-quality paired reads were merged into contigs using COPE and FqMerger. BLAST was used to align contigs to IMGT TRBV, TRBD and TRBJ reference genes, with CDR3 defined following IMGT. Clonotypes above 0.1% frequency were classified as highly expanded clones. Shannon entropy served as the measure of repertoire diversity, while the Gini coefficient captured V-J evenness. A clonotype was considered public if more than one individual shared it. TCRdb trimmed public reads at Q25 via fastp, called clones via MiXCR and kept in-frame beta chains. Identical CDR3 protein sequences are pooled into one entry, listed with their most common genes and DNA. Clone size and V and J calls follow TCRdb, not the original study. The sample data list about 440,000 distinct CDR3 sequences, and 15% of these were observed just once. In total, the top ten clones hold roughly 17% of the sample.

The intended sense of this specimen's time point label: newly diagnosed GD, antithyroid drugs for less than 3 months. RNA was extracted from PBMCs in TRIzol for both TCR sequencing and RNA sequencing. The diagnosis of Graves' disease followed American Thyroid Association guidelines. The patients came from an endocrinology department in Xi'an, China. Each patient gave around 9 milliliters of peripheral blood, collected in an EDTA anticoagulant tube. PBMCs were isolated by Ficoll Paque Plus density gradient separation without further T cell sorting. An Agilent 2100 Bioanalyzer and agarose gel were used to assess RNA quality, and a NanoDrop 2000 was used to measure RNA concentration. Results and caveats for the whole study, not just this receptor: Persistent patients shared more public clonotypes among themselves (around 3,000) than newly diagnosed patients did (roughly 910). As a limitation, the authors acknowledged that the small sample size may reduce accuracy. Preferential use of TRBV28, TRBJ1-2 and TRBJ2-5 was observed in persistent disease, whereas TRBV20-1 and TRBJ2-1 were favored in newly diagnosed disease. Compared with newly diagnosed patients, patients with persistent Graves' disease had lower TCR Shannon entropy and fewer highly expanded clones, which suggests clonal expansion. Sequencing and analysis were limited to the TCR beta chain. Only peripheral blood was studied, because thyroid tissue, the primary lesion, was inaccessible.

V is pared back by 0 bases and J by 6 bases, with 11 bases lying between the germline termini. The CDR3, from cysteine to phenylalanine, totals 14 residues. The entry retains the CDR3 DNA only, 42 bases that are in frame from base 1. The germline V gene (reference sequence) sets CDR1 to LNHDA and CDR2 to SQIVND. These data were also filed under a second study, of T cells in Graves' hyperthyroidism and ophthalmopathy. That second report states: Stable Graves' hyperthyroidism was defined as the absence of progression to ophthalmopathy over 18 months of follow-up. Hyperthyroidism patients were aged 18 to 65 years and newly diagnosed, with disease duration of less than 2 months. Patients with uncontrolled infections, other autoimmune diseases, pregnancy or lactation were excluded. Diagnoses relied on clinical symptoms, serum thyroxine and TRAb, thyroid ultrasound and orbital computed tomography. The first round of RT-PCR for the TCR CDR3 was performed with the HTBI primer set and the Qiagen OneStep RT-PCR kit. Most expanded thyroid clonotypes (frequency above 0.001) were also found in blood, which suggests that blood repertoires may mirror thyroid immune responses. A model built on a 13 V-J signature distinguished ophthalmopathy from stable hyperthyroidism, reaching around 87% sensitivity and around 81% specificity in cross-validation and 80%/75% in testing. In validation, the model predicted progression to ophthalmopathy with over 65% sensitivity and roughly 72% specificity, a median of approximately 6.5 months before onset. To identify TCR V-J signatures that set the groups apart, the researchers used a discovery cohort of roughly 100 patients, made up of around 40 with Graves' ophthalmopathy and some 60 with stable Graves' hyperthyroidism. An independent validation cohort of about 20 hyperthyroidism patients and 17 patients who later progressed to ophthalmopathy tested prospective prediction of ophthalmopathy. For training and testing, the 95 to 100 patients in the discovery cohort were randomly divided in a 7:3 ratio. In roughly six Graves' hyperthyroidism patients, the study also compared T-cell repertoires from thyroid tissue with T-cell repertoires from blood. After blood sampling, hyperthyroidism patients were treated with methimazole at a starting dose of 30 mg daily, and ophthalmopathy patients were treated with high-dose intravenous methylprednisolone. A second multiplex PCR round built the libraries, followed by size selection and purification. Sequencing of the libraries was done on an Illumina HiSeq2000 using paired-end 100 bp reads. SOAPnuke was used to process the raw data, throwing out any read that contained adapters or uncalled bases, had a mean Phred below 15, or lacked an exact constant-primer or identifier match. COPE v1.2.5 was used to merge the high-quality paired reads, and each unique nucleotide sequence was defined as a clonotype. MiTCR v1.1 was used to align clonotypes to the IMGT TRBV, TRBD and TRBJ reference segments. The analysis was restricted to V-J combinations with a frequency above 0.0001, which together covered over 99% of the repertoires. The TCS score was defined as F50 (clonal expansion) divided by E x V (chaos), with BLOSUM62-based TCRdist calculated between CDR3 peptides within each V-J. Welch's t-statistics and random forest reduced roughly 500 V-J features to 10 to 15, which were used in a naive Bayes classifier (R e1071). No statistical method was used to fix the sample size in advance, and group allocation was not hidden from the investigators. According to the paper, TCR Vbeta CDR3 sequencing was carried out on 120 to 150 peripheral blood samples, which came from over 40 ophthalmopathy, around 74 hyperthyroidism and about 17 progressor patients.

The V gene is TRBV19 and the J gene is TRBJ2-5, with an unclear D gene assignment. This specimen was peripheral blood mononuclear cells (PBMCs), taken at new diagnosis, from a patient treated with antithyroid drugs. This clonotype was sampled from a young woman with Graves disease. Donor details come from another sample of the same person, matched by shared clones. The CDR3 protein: CASSIDHSQKTQYF. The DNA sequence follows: TGTGCCAGTAGTATAGATCACTCCCAGAAGACCCAGTACTTC. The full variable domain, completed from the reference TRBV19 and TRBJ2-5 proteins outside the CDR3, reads DGGITQSPKYLFRKEGQNVTLSCEQNLNHDAMYWYRQDPGQGLRLIYYSQIVNDFQKGDIAEGYSVSREKKESFPLTVTSAQKNPTAFYLCASSIDHSQKTQYFGPGTRLLVL.